Described below is a single T cell receptor (beta chain) sequence and its context. This record comes from a study of T cell responses to AZD1222 COVID-19 vaccine. With 4 bases clipped from V and 2 bases from J, the junction kept 8 bases outside the gene matches. The V gene's germline CDR1 is LGHNA and CDR2 YSLEER. CDR3 length equals 18 residues. The table came from immunoSEQ multiplex PCR; TCRdb's copy has only in-frame clones and leaves some out. The sample includes 40,000 to 55,000 clones, around 86% of them seen just once. The V and J genes are TRBV4-3 and TRBJ2-6; TRBD2 matches at 10 bases. Sequences were derived from peripheral blood, sampled 28 days after the second AZD1222 dose. This receptor was taken from an adult who received the AZD1222 COVID-19 vaccine. CDR3 sequence (DNA): TGCGCCAGCAGCCCGACCGGCCTAGCGGGAGCTGGGGCCAACGTCCTGACTTTC. Translated, it gives CASSPTGLAGAGANVLTF.